Listed here is a single TCR beta chain. Using immunoSEQ multiplex PCR, the repertoire was profiled, and TCRdb retains in-frame clones only, with some absent. The repertoire holds 55,000 to 65,000 clones, roughly 92% seen once, with roughly 2.5% in the top ten. The data were taken from a study of T cell changes during pregnancy in multiple sclerosis. The sample here was CD8+ T cells from peripheral blood mononuclear cells, taken in the third trimester of pregnancy. The sequence derives from a female donor with multiple sclerosis, enrolled in a pregnancy study.

Here the CDR3 DNA reads TGTGCCAGCAGTTTAGGTGACAGCCTAGACGAGCAGTACTTC. It codes for CASSLGDSLDEQYF. The V call is TRBV27, the J call TRBJ2-7; maybe TRBD1 (5 bases). The CDR3 runs 14 residues. CDR1 is MNHEY, CDR2 SMNVEV, per germline (reference sequence). V was trimmed by 2 bases and J by 5 bases, leaving 13 bases between them.